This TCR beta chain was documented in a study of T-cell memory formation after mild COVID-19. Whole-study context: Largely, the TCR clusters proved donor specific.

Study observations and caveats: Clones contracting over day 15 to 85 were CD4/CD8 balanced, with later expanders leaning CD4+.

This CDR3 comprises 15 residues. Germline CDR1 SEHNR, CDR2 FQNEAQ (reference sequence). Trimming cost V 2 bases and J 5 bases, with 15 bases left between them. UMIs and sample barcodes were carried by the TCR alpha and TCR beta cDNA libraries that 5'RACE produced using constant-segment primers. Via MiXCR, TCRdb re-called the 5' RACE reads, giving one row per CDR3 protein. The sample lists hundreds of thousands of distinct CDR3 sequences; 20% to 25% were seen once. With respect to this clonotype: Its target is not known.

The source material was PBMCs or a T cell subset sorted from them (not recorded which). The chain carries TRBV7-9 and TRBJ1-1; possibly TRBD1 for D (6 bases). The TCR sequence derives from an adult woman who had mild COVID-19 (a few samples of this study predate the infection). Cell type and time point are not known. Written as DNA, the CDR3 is TGTGCCAGCAGCTTAACGGGGGCGCGAGGGACTGAAGCTTTCTTT. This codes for CASSLTGARGTEAFF.